These T cell receptor beta chains were read from a single sample in a study of T-cell reconstitution after alpha-beta-depleted transplantation in children. A single record per CDR3 protein comes from TCRdb applying MiXCR to the PCR reads. Among hundreds of thousands of distinct CDR3 sequences listed, around 17% were seen once. This specimen consisted of PBMCs, mostly from graft donor cells, obtained 360 days after TCRalphabeta/CD19-depleted stem cell transplant. These TCRs come from a male patient between 5 and 17 years old who had a stem cell transplant for acute lymphoblastic leukemia, so the T cells may come from the graft donor. The CDR3 runs from the conserved cysteine through the conserved F or W. A D gene is named only where the DNA matches it firmly. The size field is filled for only some rows; it gives once, few, many or a size class.

TRBV27	few	.	TRBJ1-2	TGTGCCAGCAGTCTTCTCGGGGGTCCCAACTATGGCTACACCTTC	CASSLLGGPNYGYTF
TRBV5-1	few	.	TRBJ1-6	TGCGCCAGCAGCCCGAGCTTTACACGACCCCTCCACTTT	CASSPSFTRPLHF
TRBV21-1	few	.	TRBJ2-3	TGTGCCAGCAGCAAGCTGGACAGGAAGGGACTAGCGGGAGAAAAGGTGGATACGCAGTATTTT	CASSKLDRKGLAGEKVDTQYF
TRBV10-3	.	.	TRBJ1-2	TGTGCCATCACTCCGACAGGCCTTCCACATGGCTACACCTTC	CAITPTGLPHGYTF
TRBV12-3/TRBV12-4	many	.	TRBJ2-1	TGTGCCAGCAGTTTATCCAATAATGAGCAGTTCTTC	CASSLSNNEQFF
TRBV3-1	many	TRBD2	TRBJ2-5	TGTGCCAGCAGCTTCCGTAGCGGGAGGGCCGAAGAGACCCAGTACTTC	CASSFRSGRAEETQYF
TRBV10-3	.	.	TRBJ1-2	TGTGCCATCAGCCCAACAGGGTATCCAACGGGCTACACCTTC	CAISPTGYPTGYTF
TRBV29-1	few	.	TRBJ2-5	TGCAGCGTTGACCCCCTGCTAGGGCTGGGGACCCAGTACTTC	CSVDPLLGLGTQYF
TRBV20-1	few	.	TRBJ1-2	TGCAGGCCCCGCATAAGGACAGCCGAAGGCGGTAACTATGGCTACACCTTC	CRPRIRTAEGGNYGYTF
TRBV20-1	.	TRBD2	TRBJ2-7	TGCAGTGCTGCGGCACTAGCGGTCTACGAGCAGTACTTC	CSAAALAVYEQYF
TRBV5-1	.	.	TRBJ2-1	TGCGCCAGCAGCCTTGGGACGGTCGAGTTCTTC	CASSLGTVEFF
TRBV29-1	.	TRBD2	TRBJ2-5	TGCAGCGTTGCAGGGCTAGCGGGTTGGTTAGAGACCCAGTACTTC	CSVAGLAGWLETQYF
TRBV29-1	.	.	TRBJ1-1	TGCAGCGTTGAAGATGGGGGAACTGAAGCTTTCTTT	CSVEDGGTEAFF
TRBV20-1	.	.	TRBJ2-7	TGCAGTGCTAGTTCCAACAGGGCTGTCGGCTCCTACGAGCAGTACTTC	CSASSNRAVGSYEQYF
TRBV7-9	few	.	TRBJ2-7	TGTGCCAGCAGCCCACGGAGGGAGAGGCACCTTAGGTACGAGCAGTACTTC	CASSPRRERHLRYEQYF
TRBV5-1	.	.	TRBJ2-6	TGCGCCAGCAGCTTGGCCACAGCTGGGGCCAACGTCCTGACTTTC	CASSLATAGANVLTF
TRBV19	.	TRBD2	TRBJ2-1	TGTGCCAGTAGTGTGGGACTAGCGTTGAATGAGCAGTTCTTC	CASSVGLALNEQFF
TRBV5-1	many	TRBD2	TRBJ2-3	TGCGCCAGCAGCGACTCGACTAGCGGGGTCACAGATACGCAGTATTTT	CASSDSTSGVTDTQYF